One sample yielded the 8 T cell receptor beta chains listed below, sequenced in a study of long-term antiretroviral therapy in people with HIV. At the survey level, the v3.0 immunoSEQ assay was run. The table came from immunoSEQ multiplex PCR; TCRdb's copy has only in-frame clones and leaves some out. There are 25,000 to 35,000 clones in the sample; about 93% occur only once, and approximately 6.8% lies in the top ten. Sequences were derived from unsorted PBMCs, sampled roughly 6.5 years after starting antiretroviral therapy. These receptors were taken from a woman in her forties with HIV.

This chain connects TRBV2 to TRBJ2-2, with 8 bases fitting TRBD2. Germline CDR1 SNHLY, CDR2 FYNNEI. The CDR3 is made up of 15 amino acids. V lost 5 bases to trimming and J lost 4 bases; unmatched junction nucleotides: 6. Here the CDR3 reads CASSSTGGATGELFF. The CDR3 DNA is TGTGCCAGCAGTTCCACGGGAGGGGCCACCGGGGAGCTGTTTTTT.

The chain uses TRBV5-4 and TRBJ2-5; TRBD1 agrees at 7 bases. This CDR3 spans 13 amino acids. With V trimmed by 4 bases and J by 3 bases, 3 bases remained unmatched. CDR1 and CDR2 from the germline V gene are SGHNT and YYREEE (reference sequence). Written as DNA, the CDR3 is TGTGCCAGCAGCCGAGGGACAGAAGAGACCCAGTACTTC. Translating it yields CASSRGTEETQYF.

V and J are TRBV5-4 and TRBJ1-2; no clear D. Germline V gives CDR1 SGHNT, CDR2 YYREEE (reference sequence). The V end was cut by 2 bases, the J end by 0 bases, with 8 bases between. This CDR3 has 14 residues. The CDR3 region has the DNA TGTGCCAGCAGCTTAGTTGGAGCTAACTATGGCTACACCTTC. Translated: CASSLVGANYGYTF.

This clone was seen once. This CDR3 reads CASSPPGGEDGYTF. In nucleotides, the CDR3 is TGTGCCAGCAGCCCGCCGGGGGGGGAAGACGGCTACACCTTC. This rearrangement joins TRBV7-2 to TRBJ1-2; D may be TRBD1 (5 bases). The CDR3 sequence is 14 residues long. Germline V CDR1 and CDR2: SGHTA, FQGNSA. With 5 bases removed from V and 8 bases from J, the gap between germline ends came to 18 bases.

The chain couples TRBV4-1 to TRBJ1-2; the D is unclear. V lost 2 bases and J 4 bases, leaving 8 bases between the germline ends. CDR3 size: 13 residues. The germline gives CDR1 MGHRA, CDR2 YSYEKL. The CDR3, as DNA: TGCGCCAGCAGCCAATGGGTGATCTATGGCTACACCTTC. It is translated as CASSQWVIYGYTF.

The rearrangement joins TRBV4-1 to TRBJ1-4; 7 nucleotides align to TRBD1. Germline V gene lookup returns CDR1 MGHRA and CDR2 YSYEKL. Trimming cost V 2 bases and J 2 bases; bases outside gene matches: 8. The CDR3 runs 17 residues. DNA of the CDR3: TGCGCCAGCAGCCAACCCTACCTACAGGGGACTAATGAAAAACTGTTTTTT. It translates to CASSQPYLQGTNEKLFF.

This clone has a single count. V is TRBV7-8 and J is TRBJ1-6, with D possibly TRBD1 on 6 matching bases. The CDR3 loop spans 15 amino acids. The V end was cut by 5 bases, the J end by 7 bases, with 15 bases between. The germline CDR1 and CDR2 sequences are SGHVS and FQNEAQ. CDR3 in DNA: TGTGCCAGCAGCAAAAGAGGGGGGGAAAATTCACCCCTCCACTTT. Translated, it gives CASSKRGGENSPLHF.

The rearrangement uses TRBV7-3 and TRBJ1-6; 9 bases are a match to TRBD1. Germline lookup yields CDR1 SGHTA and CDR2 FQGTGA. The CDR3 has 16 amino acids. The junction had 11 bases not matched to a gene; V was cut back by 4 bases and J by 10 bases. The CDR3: CASSSAAGTGNSPLHF. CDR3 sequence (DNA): TGTGCCAGCAGCTCAGCAGCCGGGACAGGGAACTCACCCCTCCACTTT.